The sequence of this T cell receptor beta chain was determined in a study of cytomegalovirus exposure and HLA in healthy donors. Germline V lookup: CDR1 SGDLS, CDR2 YYNGEE. Trimming removed 4 bases from V and 1 base from J, with 14 bases in between. The CDR3 sequence is 15 residues long. The PCR used 60 Vbeta and 13 Jbeta primers. Clones were read by immunoSEQ multiplex PCR, and TCRdb kept only the in-frame ones, dropping some. Counted here are about 130,000 clones, 70% to 85% occurring once; the ten biggest clones make up 2.5% to 3%. The receptor's source is a woman between 18 and 29 years old in good health and CMV-seropositive. The sequenced sample consisted of PBMCs. The V gene is TRBV9, the J gene TRBJ1-1, with D unresolved. In DNA, the CDR3 is TGTGCCAGCAGCCCCGTAGCTCAAGGGAACACTGAAGCTTTCTTT. It translates to CASSPVAQGNTEAFF.